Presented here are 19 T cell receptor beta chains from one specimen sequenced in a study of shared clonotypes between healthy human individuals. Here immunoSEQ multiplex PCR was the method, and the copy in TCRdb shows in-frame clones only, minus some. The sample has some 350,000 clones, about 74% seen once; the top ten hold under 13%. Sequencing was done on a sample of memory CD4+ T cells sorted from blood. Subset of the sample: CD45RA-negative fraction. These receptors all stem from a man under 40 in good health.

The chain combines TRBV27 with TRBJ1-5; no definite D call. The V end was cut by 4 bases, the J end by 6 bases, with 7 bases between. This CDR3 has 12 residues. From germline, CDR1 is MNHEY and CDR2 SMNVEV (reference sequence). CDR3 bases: TGTGCCAGCAGTTCGAGGTTTCAGCCCCAGCATTTT. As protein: CASSSRFQPQHF.

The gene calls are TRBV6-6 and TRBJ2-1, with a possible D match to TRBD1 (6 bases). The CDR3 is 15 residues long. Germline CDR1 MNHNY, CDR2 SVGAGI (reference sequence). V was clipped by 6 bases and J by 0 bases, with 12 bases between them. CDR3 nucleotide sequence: TGTGCCAGCAGCCGGCGAGGGGGCTCCTACAATGAGCAGTTCTTC. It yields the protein CASSRRGGSYNEQFF.

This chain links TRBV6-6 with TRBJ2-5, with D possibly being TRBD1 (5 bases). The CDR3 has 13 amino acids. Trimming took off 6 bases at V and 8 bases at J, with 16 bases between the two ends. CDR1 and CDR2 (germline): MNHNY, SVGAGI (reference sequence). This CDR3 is CASRTRAERTQYF. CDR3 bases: TGTGCCAGCAGAACCAGGGCAGAGAGAACCCAGTACTTC.

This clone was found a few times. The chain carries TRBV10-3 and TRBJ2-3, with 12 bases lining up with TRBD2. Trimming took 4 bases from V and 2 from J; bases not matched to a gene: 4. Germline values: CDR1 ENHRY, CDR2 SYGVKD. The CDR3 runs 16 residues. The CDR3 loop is CAISVLAGGATDTQYF. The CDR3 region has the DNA TGTGCCATCAGTGTCCTAGCGGGAGGGGCCACAGATACGCAGTATTTT.

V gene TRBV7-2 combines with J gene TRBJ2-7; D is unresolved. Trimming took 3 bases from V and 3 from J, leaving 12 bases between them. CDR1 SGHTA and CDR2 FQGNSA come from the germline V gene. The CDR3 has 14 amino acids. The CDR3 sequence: CASSFTVGGYEQYF. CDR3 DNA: TGTGCCAGCAGCTTCACGGTCGGTGGCTACGAGCAGTACTTC.

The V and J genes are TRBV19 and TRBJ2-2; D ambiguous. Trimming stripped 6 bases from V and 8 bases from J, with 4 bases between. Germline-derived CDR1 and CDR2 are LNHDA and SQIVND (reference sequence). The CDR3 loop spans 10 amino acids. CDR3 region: CASRAGELFF. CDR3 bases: TGTGCCAGTAGGGCTGGGGAGCTGTTTTTT.

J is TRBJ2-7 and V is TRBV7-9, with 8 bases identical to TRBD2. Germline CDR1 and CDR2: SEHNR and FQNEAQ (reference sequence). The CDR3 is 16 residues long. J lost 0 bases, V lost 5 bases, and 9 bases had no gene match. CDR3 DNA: TGTGCCAGCAGCCTTGGAGCGGGAGCTATCTCCTACGAGCAGTACTTC. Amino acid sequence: CASSLGAGAISYEQYF.

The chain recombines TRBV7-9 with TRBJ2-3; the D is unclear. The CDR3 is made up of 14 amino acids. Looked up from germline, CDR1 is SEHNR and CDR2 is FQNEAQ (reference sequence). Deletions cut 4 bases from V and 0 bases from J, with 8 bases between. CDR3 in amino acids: CASSSRTSTDTQYF. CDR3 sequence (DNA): TGTGCCAGCAGCTCACGAACTAGCACAGATACGCAGTATTTT.

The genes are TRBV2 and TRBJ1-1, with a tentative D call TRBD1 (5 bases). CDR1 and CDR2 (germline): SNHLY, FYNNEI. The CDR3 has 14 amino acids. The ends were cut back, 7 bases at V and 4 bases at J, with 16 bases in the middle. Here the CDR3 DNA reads TGTGCCAGCAAAAGTGGCCAGGGTTTCACTGAAGCTTTCTTT. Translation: CASKSGQGFTEAFF.

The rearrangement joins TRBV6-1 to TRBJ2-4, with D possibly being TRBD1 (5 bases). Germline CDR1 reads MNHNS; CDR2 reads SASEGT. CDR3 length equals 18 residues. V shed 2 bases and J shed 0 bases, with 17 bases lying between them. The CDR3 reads CASSERGPTELAKNIQYF. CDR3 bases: TGTGCCAGCAGTGAAAGGGGCCCAACCGAACTAGCCAAAAACATTCAGTACTTC.

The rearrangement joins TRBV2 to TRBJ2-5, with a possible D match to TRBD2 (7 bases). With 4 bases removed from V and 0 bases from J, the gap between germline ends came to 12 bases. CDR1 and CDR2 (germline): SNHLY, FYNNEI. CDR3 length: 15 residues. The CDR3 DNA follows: TGTGCCAGCAGTGCCAGGGGAGGGGACCAAGAGACCCAGTACTTC. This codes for CASSARGGDQETQYF.

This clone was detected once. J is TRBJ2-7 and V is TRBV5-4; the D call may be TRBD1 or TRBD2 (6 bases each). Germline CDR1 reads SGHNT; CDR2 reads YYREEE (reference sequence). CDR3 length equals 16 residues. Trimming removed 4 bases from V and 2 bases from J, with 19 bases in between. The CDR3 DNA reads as TGTGCCAGCAGCCCCAGAGGGGGGACCGATACCTACGAGCAGTACTTC. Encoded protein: CASSPRGGTDTYEQYF. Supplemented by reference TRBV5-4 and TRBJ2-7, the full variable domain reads ETGVTQSPTHLIKTRGQQVTLRCSSQSGHNTVSWYQQALGQGPQFIFQYYREEENGRGNFPPRFSGLQFPNYSSELNVNALELDDSALYLCASSPRGGTDTYEQYFGPGTRLTVT.

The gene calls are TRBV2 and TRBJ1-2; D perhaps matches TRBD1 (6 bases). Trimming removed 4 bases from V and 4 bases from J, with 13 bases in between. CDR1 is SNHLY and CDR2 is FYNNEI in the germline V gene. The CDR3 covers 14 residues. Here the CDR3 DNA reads TGTGCCAGCAGTGCCGGGGGCGCGGGCTATGGCTACACCTTC. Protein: CASSAGGAGYGYTF.

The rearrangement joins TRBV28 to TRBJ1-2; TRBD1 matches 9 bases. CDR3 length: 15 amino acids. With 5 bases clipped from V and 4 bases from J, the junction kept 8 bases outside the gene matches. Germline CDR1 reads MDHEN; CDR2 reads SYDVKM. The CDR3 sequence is CASSPGTGTRYGYTF. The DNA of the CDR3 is TGTGCCAGCAGTCCCGGGACAGGGACCCGCTATGGCTACACCTTC.

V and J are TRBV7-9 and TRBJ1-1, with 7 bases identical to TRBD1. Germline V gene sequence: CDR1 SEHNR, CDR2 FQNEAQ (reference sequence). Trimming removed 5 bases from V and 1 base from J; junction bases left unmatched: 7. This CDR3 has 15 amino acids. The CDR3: CASSLRDSRNTEAFF. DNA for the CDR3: TGTGCCAGCAGCCTCCGGGACAGTAGGAACACTGAAGCTTTCTTT.

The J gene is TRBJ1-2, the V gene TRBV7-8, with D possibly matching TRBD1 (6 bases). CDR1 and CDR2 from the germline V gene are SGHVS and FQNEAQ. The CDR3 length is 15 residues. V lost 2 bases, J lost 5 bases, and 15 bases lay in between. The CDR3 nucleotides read TGTGCCAGCAGCTTAACCCCACAGGGAGGGTATGGCTACACCTTC. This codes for CASSLTPQGGYGYTF.

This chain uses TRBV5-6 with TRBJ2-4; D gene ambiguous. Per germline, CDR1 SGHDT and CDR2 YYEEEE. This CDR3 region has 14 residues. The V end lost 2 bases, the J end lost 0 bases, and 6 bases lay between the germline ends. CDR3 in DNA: TGTGCCAGCAGCTTCGATGTAGCCAAAAACATTCAGTACTTC. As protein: CASSFDVAKNIQYF.

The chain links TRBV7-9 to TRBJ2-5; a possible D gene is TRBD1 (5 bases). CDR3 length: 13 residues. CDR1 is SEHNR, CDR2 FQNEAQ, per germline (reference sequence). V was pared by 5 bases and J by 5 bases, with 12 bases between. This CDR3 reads CASSRDRQETQYF. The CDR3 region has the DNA TGTGCCAGCAGCCGTGACAGACAGGAGACCCAGTACTTC.

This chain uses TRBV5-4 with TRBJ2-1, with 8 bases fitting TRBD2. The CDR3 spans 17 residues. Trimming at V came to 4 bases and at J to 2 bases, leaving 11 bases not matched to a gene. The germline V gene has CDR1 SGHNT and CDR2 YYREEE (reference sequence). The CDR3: CASSLGSGGTAYNEQFF. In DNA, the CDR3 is TGTGCCAGCAGCCTGGGGTCGGGAGGGACGGCCTACAATGAGCAGTTCTTC.